A selection of T cell receptor beta chains follows, all from one sample in a study of beta chain features in type 1 diabetes. Some clones are missing from TCRdb's copy, which holds only in-frame ones; the method was immunoSEQ multiplex PCR. Counted here are around 120,000 clones, around a sixth occurring once; the ten biggest clones make up around 2.6%. Sequences were obtained from central memory CD4+ T cells from blood. Every receptor here comes from a man aged 18 to 30 with type 1 diabetes. The CDR3 runs from the conserved cysteine through the conserved F or W. A D gene is named only where the DNA matches it firmly. Clone sizes are given selectively: once, few, many, or a class where the clone is expanded.

v_call	j_call	cdr3_length	d_call	clone_size	cdr3_nt	cdr3_aa
TRBV29-1	TRBJ2-1	10	-	-	TGCAGCGTTTGGTACAATGAGCAGTTCTTC	CSVWYNEQFF
TRBV9	TRBJ1-2	13	-	few	TGTGCCAGCAGCGTAGACGGGTCGGCTGGCTACACCTTC	CASSVDGSAGYTF
TRBV10-3	TRBJ2-3	11	-	-	TGTGCCATTGACATGGCAGATACGCAGTATTTT	CAIDMADTQYF
TRBV30	TRBJ1-1	13	-	-	TGTGCCTGGAGTGTACGGGGGGCAGAAGTGGCTTTCTTT	CAWSVRGAEVAFF
TRBV19	TRBJ2-7	12	-	-	TGTGCCAGTAGTATGATGGGCTACGAGCAGTACTTC	CASSMMGYEQYF
TRBV6-1	TRBJ2-1	14	-	few	TGTGCCAGCAGTGACCAGGGACCCTACAATGAGCAGTTCTTC	CASSDQGPYNEQFF
TRBV18	TRBJ2-7	14	-	-	TGTGCCAGCTCACTTACTTCCCAGGGATACGAGCAGTACTTC	CASSLTSQGYEQYF
TRBV19	TRBJ2-7	14	TRBD1	few	TGTGCCAGTAGTCTTCGACAGGGCCCATACGAGCAGTACTTC	CASSLRQGPYEQYF
TRBV27	TRBJ1-2	14	-	-	TGTGCCAGCAGTACTCTACCCTCGGCCTATGGCTACACCTTC	CASSTLPSAYGYTF
TRBV14	TRBJ2-5	13	-	-	TGTGCCAGCAGCCTCCGGCGGGGAGAGACCCAGTACTTC	CASSLRRGETQYF
TRBV9	TRBJ2-3	16	-	-	TGTGCCAGCAGCCCTCTGGGCGCGGGTATCACAGATACGCAGTATTTT	CASSPLGAGITDTQYF
TRBV7-2	TRBJ2-2	14	-	few	TGTGCCAGCAGCTCCCCTGGTGCGTTTAGGGAGCTGTTTTTT	CASSSPGAFRELFF
TRBV7-2	TRBJ2-7	14	-	few	TGTGCCAGCAGCCTCACGGGGGCTTCCTACGAGCAGTACTTC	CASSLTGASYEQYF
TRBV28	TRBJ2-7	14	-	-	TGTGCCAGCACCGAGGAGGGGAAGGGCTACGAGCAGTACTTC	CASTEEGKGYEQYF
TRBV30	TRBJ2-5	14	TRBD1	few	TGTGCCTGGACCGCCCGAGGGGGCAAAGAGACCCAGTACTTC	CAWTARGGKETQYF
TRBV11-2	TRBJ2-7	13	-	few	TGTGCCAGCAGCTCATGGGGCGGCTACGAGCAGTACTTC	CASSSWGGYEQYF
TRBV2	TRBJ2-3	15	TRBD1	-	TGTGCCAGCAGCCCCGAAGGACAGGGGGCAGATACGCAGTATTTT	CASSPEGQGADTQYF